This T cell receptor beta chain was captured in a study of Ad26.COV2.S vaccination and SARS-CoV-2 variants. Findings and limits, study-wide: Post-vaccination spike-specific CD8+ and CD4+ T cell responses reportedly had substantial breadth. Vaccine recipients and placebo recipients showed similar non-spike TCR breadth. Among vaccine recipients, spike-specific TCR breadth exceeded that of placebo recipients.

This clone was observed once. Its specificity is unknown. V was shortened by 3 bases and J by 5 bases, with 8 bases between the two germline ends. CDR1 and CDR2 (germline): SGHTA, FQGTGA. The length of the CDR3 is 13 residues. This table comes from immunoSEQ multiplex PCR, and its TCRdb copy is limited to in-frame clones, with some not included. The data hold 300,000 to 400,000 clones, with around 90% observed a single time. The sequences come from peripheral blood, collected after recovery from COVID-19. The chain links TRBV7-3 to TRBJ1-5, with D possibly TRBD1 on 5 matching bases. The clonotype originates from a human donor who had recovered from COVID-19. The DNA of the CDR3 is TGTGCCAGCAGCTTCGGGGCGGATCAGCCCCAGCATTTT. Its protein product is CASSFGADQPQHF.